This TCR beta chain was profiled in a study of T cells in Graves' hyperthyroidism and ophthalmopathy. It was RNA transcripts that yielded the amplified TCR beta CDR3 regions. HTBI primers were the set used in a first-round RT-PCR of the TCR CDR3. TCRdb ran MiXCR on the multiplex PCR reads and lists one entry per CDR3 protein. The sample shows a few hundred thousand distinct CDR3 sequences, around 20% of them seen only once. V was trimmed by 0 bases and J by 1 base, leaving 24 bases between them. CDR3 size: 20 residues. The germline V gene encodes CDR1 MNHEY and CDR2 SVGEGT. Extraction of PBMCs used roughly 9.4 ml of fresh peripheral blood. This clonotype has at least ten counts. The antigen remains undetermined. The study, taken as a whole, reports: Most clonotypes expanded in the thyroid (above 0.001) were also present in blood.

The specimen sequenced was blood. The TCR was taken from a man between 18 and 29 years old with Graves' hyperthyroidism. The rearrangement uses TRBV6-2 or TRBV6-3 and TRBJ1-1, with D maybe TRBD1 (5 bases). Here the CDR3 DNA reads TGTGCCAGCAGTTACTCCGATCCCAGGGTTCTCTGGGAGGGGAACACTGAAGCTTTCTTT. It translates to CASSYSDPRVLWEGNTEAFF.